Listed below are T cell receptor beta chains from one sample, sequenced in a study of blood T cells in healthy people across ages. Each CDR3 protein gets one entry after TCRdb re-called the 5' RACE reads with MiXCR. In the table there are 1 million or so distinct CDR3 sequences, over 35% of which are singletons. Sequences were obtained from blood. The receptors here all came from a woman in her sixties in good health. Each CDR3 is given with its conserved first and last residue. The D gene is left open where the match is weak. Expanded clones get a size class; other rows say once, few or many, or leave the size out.

j_call: TRBJ1-6; clone_size: NA; d_call: TRBD1; v_call: TRBV29-1; cdr3_aa: CSVAIGSGGSPLHF; cdr3_nt: TGCAGCGTTGCTATTGGGTCAGGGGGCTCACCCCTCCACTTT
j_call: TRBJ2-5; clone_size: NA; d_call: NA; v_call: TRBV7-8; cdr3_aa: CASSLESRLKETQYF; cdr3_nt: TGTGCCAGCAGCTTAGAGTCCCGGCTCAAAGAGACCCAGTACTTC
j_call: TRBJ2-5; clone_size: few; d_call: TRBD2; v_call: TRBV12-3/TRBV12-4; cdr3_aa: CASSLWASGSRETQYF; cdr3_nt: TGTGCCAGCAGTTTATGGGCTAGCGGGAGCAGGGAGACCCAGTACTTC
j_call: TRBJ2-7; clone_size: NA; d_call: TRBD2; v_call: TRBV30; cdr3_aa: CAWSVLSGRSFYEQYF; cdr3_nt: TGTGCCTGGAGTGTACTCAGCGGGAGGAGCTTCTACGAGCAGTACTTC
j_call: TRBJ1-2; clone_size: NA; d_call: NA; v_call: TRBV5-1; cdr3_aa: CASSSLIPSNYGYTF; cdr3_nt: TGCGCCAGCAGCTCCCTCATTCCATCTAACTATGGCTACACCTTC
j_call: TRBJ2-1; clone_size: few; d_call: NA; v_call: TRBV20-1; cdr3_aa: CSASYSANSYNEQFF; cdr3_nt: TGCAGTGCTAGTTATTCAGCGAACTCCTACAATGAGCAGTTCTTC
j_call: TRBJ2-4; clone_size: few; d_call: TRBD2; v_call: TRBV11-2; cdr3_aa: CASSWARGGRGKNIQYF; cdr3_nt: TGTGCCAGCAGCTGGGCGAGGGGCGGGAGAGGGAAAAACATTCAGTACTTC
j_call: TRBJ2-1; clone_size: many; d_call: TRBD2; v_call: TRBV5-1; cdr3_aa: CASSLDGGLAGDEQFF; cdr3_nt: TGCGCCAGCAGCTTAGACGGGGGACTAGCGGGAGATGAGCAGTTCTTC
j_call: TRBJ1-5; clone_size: NA; d_call: NA; v_call: TRBV28; cdr3_aa: CASSFFQGSNQPQHF; cdr3_nt: TGTGCCAGCAGTTTTTTTCAGGGGAGCAATCAGCCCCAGCATTTT
j_call: TRBJ2-1; clone_size: NA; d_call: NA; v_call: TRBV7-9; cdr3_aa: CASSLRTGEEQFF; cdr3_nt: TGTGCCAGCAGCTTAAGGACGGGAGAAGAGCAGTTCTTC
j_call: TRBJ2-7; clone_size: NA; d_call: NA; v_call: TRBV6-1; cdr3_aa: CASSDGTASGEQYF; cdr3_nt: TGTGCCAGCAGTGATGGGACGGCGTCCGGCGAGCAGTACTTC
j_call: TRBJ2-3; clone_size: NA; d_call: TRBD2; v_call: TRBV12-3/TRBV12-4; cdr3_aa: CASSLSREGRLTQYF; cdr3_nt: TGTGCCAGCAGTTTAAGTCGGGAGGGCCGGCTTACGCAGTATTTT
j_call: TRBJ1-1; clone_size: NA; d_call: NA; v_call: TRBV6-5; cdr3_aa: CASSYGPGLDTGAFF; cdr3_nt: TGTGCCAGCAGTTACGGTCCAGGGTTGGACACTGGAGCTTTCTTT
j_call: TRBJ1-1; clone_size: NA; d_call: NA; v_call: TRBV7-6; cdr3_aa: CASSLVVGTTEAFF; cdr3_nt: TGTGCCAGCAGCTTGGTGGTGGGAACAACTGAAGCTTTCTTT
j_call: TRBJ2-1; clone_size: once; d_call: NA; v_call: TRBV7-3; cdr3_aa: CAISQGYNEQFF; cdr3_nt: TGTGCCATCAGCCAAGGGTACAATGAGCAGTTCTTC
j_call: TRBJ2-3; clone_size: NA; d_call: NA; v_call: TRBV19; cdr3_aa: CASQGYTQYF; cdr3_nt: TGTGCCAGCCAGGGGTATACGCAGTATTTT
j_call: TRBJ2-5; clone_size: few; d_call: NA; v_call: TRBV20-1; cdr3_aa: CSARQDQETQYF; cdr3_nt: TGCAGTGCTCGACAGGATCAAGAGACCCAGTACTTC
j_call: TRBJ2-7; clone_size: NA; d_call: NA; v_call: TRBV24-1; cdr3_aa: CATSERDLSSYEQYF; cdr3_nt: TGTGCCACCAGTGAGAGGGACTTAAGCTCCTACGAGCAGTACTTC
j_call: TRBJ1-3; clone_size: NA; d_call: NA; v_call: TRBV29-1; cdr3_aa: CSVVSDTIYF; cdr3_nt: TGCAGCGTTGTTTCAGACACCATATATTTT
j_call: TRBJ2-1; clone_size: NA; d_call: TRBD2; v_call: TRBV6-2/TRBV6-3; cdr3_aa: CASSPPAGGPHNEQFF; cdr3_nt: TGTGCCAGCAGCCCCCCAGCGGGGGGGCCTCACAATGAGCAGTTCTTC
j_call: TRBJ2-7; clone_size: many; d_call: NA; v_call: TRBV7-2; cdr3_aa: CASSRTGGVFDEQYF; cdr3_nt: TGTGCCAGCAGTAGGACGGGCGGGGTTTTCGACGAGCAGTACTTC
j_call: TRBJ1-6; clone_size: NA; d_call: NA; v_call: TRBV20-1; cdr3_aa: CSAPNRVKNSPLHF; cdr3_nt: TGCAGTGCTCCGAACAGGGTTAAAAATTCACCCCTCCACTTT
j_call: TRBJ2-7; clone_size: once; d_call: NA; v_call: TRBV7-2; cdr3_aa: CASSFGGDLVYEQYF; cdr3_nt: TGTGCCAGCAGCTTCGGTGGGGATCTGGTCTACGAGCAGTACTTC
j_call: TRBJ2-6; clone_size: few; d_call: NA; v_call: TRBV4-1; cdr3_aa: CASSQVSEISGANVLTF; cdr3_nt: TGCGCCAGCAGCCAAGTTTCCGAGATCTCTGGGGCCAACGTCCTGACTTTC
j_call: TRBJ1-2; clone_size: NA; d_call: NA; v_call: TRBV11-2; cdr3_aa: CASRPVGALVSDYTF; cdr3_nt: TGTGCCAGCAGACCTGTGGGAGCGCTCGTGAGTGACTACACCTTC
j_call: TRBJ2-3; clone_size: NA; d_call: TRBD2; v_call: TRBV9; cdr3_aa: CASSARTSGTSTDTQYF; cdr3_nt: TGTGCCAGCAGCGCAAGGACTAGCGGGACGAGCACAGATACGCAGTATTTT
j_call: TRBJ2-2; clone_size: NA; d_call: TRBD2; v_call: TRBV11-2; cdr3_aa: CASSLAAGGTNTGELFF; cdr3_nt: TGTGCCAGCAGCTTAGCTGCGGGGGGGACGAACACCGGGGAGCTGTTTTTT
j_call: TRBJ2-2; clone_size: NA; d_call: NA; v_call: TRBV7-9; cdr3_aa: CASRDSGGELFF; cdr3_nt: TGTGCCAGCAGAGATTCGGGCGGGGAGCTGTTTTTT
j_call: TRBJ1-2; clone_size: few; d_call: TRBD1; v_call: TRBV12-3/TRBV12-4; cdr3_aa: CASSLGQGAENYGYTF; cdr3_nt: TGTGCCAGCAGTTTGGGGCAGGGGGCCGAGAACTATGGCTACACCTTC
j_call: TRBJ2-5; clone_size: few; d_call: NA; v_call: TRBV20-1; cdr3_aa: CSARDRVGETQYF; cdr3_nt: TGCAGTGCTAGAGATCGGGTAGGAGAGACCCAGTACTTC
j_call: TRBJ2-1; clone_size: NA; d_call: TRBD1; v_call: TRBV7-9; cdr3_aa: CASSHGTGGYNEQFF; cdr3_nt: TGTGCCAGCAGCCACGGGACAGGGGGGTACAATGAGCAGTTCTTC
j_call: TRBJ2-3; clone_size: NA; d_call: NA; v_call: TRBV6-2/TRBV6-3; cdr3_aa: CASNRGGYLSTDTQYF; cdr3_nt: TGTGCCAGCAACAGAGGGGGGTACCTTAGCACAGATACGCAGTATTTT
j_call: TRBJ2-5; clone_size: NA; d_call: NA; v_call: TRBV5-1; cdr3_aa: CASSSAWAGPRETQYF; cdr3_nt: TGCGCCAGCAGCTCTGCTTGGGCGGGCCCGCGAGAGACCCAGTACTTC
j_call: TRBJ1-5; clone_size: NA; d_call: NA; v_call: TRBV7-2; cdr3_aa: CASSPDGRQPQHF; cdr3_nt: TGTGCCAGCAGCCCAGACGGGAGGCAGCCCCAGCATTTT
j_call: TRBJ2-1; clone_size: few; d_call: TRBD1; v_call: TRBV12-3/TRBV12-4; cdr3_aa: CASGDRGLNEQFF; cdr3_nt: TGTGCCAGCGGGGACAGGGGTCTTAATGAGCAGTTCTTC